One sample yielded the 5 T cell receptor beta chains listed below, sequenced in a study of identical twins. One entry per CDR3 protein, called by TCRdb with MiXCR from the 5' RACE reads. Of 450,000 or so distinct CDR3 sequences listed, 14% are singletons. These data are also associated with another study on yellow fever vaccine responses in identical twins.

Input material: CD4+ T cells sorted from blood. The receptors originated from a woman aged 18-30 years in good health.

This clonotype has only a few counts. The chain is built from TRBV6-5 and TRBJ2-1, with TRBD1 as a possible D gene (5 bases). Germline V CDR1 and CDR2: MNHEY, SVGAGI. CDR3 length: 13 residues. Trimming stripped 2 bases from V and 7 bases from J, with 9 bases between. The CDR3 coding sequence is TGTGCCAGCAGTTACCCCCAGGGAAATGAGCAGTTCTTC. This sequence encodes CASSYPQGNEQFF.

The chain joins TRBV11-1 to TRBJ2-5, with TRBD1 matching 8 bases. V lost 6 bases to trimming and J lost 4 bases; unmatched junction nucleotides: 19. This CDR3 has 18 residues. Looked up from germline, CDR1 is SGHAT and CDR2 is FQDESV (reference sequence). CDR3 in DNA: TGTGCCAGCAGTTCAAATACGTGGCCAGGGGGCGTCCCAGAGACCCAGTACTTC. The encoded protein is CASSSNTWPGGVPETQYF.

This clonotype was detected only a few times. This rearrangement joins TRBV28 to TRBJ1-1, with TRBD1 as a possible D gene (6 bases). Trimming removed 6 bases from V and 5 bases from J, with 10 bases in between. The CDR3 length is 12 residues. Germline-derived CDR1 and CDR2 are MDHEN and SYDVKM. The DNA for the CDR3 is TGTGCCAGCAGACCAGACAGGACTGAAGCTTTCTTT. The encoded protein is CASRPDRTEAFF.

This clonotype was seen a handful of times. J is TRBJ2-3 and V is TRBV4-3; 11 positions match TRBD2. The CDR3 runs 18 residues. CDR1 and CDR2 from the germline V gene are LGHNA and YSLEER. Unmatched junction bases numbered 10, after V lost 1 base and J lost 4 bases. The CDR3 DNA reads as TGCGCCAGCAGCCAAGTGTTACTAGCGGGAGCAAAGTCAGATACGCAGTATTTT. It is translated as CASSQVLLAGAKSDTQYF.

This clonotype was seen only a few times. The chain combines TRBV20-1 with TRBJ2-3; 11 nucleotides match TRBD2. The V and J ends lost 2 bases and 2 bases, in that order; junction bases with no gene match: 6. This CDR3 region has 16 residues. Germline V gene lookup returns CDR1 DFQATT and CDR2 SNEGSKA (reference sequence). The CDR3 region is CSARSGTSGYTDTQYF. The CDR3 DNA reads as TGCAGTGCTAGATCGGGGACTAGCGGATACACAGATACGCAGTATTTT.